This TCR beta chain is from a study of OX40 agonist ivuxolimab in advanced cancers. About the study: The diagnoses of dose-escalation patients were hepatocellular carcinoma, melanoma, renal cell or head and neck cancer.

Profiling relied on immunoSEQ multiplex PCR, and the TCRdb table lists in-frame clones only, not all of them. The repertoire holds about 10,000 clones, with over 55% as singletons. Sampled blood was obtained at baseline, cycle 4 day 1, and cycle 7 day 1. The receptor was isolated from an adult with an advanced solid tumor such as melanoma, head and neck, liver or kidney cancer. The sequenced sample was CD4+ or CD8+ T cells sorted from blood, obtained in a trial of the OX40 agonist ivuxolimab.

Here the CDR3 DNA reads TGTGCCAGCAGCTCCCCACCCGGACTCACGGAGCTGTTTTTT. Translating it yields CASSSPPGLTELFF. This chain connects TRBV7-9 to TRBJ2-2; D is perhaps TRBD2 (5 bases). The V end lost 4 bases, the J end lost 10 bases, and 16 bases lay between the germline ends. The CDR3 has 14 amino acids. Per germline, CDR1 SEHNR and CDR2 FQNEAQ (reference sequence).